These 6 T cell receptor beta chains were all obtained from the same sample, sequenced in a study of shared clonotypes between healthy human individuals. The repertoire was sequenced with immunoSEQ multiplex PCR; TCRdb's copy has only in-frame clones and lacks some. The sample has fewer than 1.6 million clones; approximately 98.5% are singletons. The source material was naive CD4+ T cells sorted from blood. Subset: CD45RA+ positively selected. These receptor sequences come from a man aged 30-40 years in good health.

The chain employs TRBV11-3 and TRBJ2-1; 8 nucleotides align to TRBD2. The CDR3 is 16 residues long. Germline V gene sequence: CDR1 SGHNT, CDR2 YENEEA. Trimming removed 4 bases from V and 1 base from J; junction bases left unmatched: 6. CDR3 in DNA: TGTGCCAGCAGCTCCCGCCCGGGGGGGTCCTACAATGAGCAGTTCTTC. This codes for CASSSRPGGSYNEQFF.

The rearrangement links TRBV5-4 to TRBJ2-1, with 12 bases that match TRBD2. Trimming at V came to 2 bases and at J to 8 bases, leaving 8 bases not matched to a gene. This CDR3 contains 16 residues. Germline CDR1 and CDR2: SGHNT and YYREEE (reference sequence). For the CDR3, the DNA is TGTGCCAGCAGCTTAGGACTAGCGGGGCATGGGGATGAGCAGTTCTTC. This codes for CASSLGLAGHGDEQFF.

The gene calls are TRBV9 and TRBJ2-7; 10 bases line up with TRBD2. Germline CDR1 SGDLS, CDR2 YYNGEE. J gave up 5 bases and V 3 bases, and 8 bases lay outside the gene matches. The CDR3 length is 15 residues. The DNA of the CDR3 is TGTGCCAGCAGCGCCACTAGCGGGAAGTCCCACGAGCAGTACTTC. The encoded protein is CASSATSGKSHEQYF.

The V call is TRBV19, the J call TRBJ1-1; D may be TRBD1 (6 bases). The CDR3 runs to 15 residues. The V gene's germline CDR1 is LNHDA and CDR2 SQIVND (reference sequence). V lost 6 bases and J lost 0, with 14 bases in between. This CDR3 is CASSNPGGMNTEAFF. The DNA of the CDR3 is TGTGCCAGTAGCAACCCGGGGGGCATGAACACTGAAGCTTTCTTT.

This chain joins TRBV9 and TRBJ2-3, with 7 bases that match TRBD2. There are 18 residues in the CDR3. Germline V CDR1 and CDR2: SGDLS, YYNGEE. J gave up 2 bases and V 0 bases, and 12 bases lay outside the gene matches. The CDR3 protein is CASSVAGLAELSTDTQYF. The CDR3 nucleotides read TGTGCCAGCAGCGTAGCCGGCCTAGCGGAGCTGTCCACAGATACGCAGTATTTT. Based on the CDR3 plus reference TRBV9 and TRBJ2-3, the full variable domain is DSGVTQTPKHLITATGQRVTLRCSPRSGDLSVYWYQQSLDQGLQFLIQYYNGEERAKGNILERFSAQQFPDLHSELNLSSLELGDSALYFCASSVAGLAELSTDTQYFGPGTRLTVL.

V is TRBV6-4 and J is TRBJ2-7, with TRBD2 matching 10 bases. The CDR3 is made up of 14 amino acids. From germline, CDR1 is MRHNA and CDR2 SNTAGT. After removal of 6 bases from V and 5 bases from J, the junction contained 7 bases not matched to a gene. The CDR3 nucleotides read TGTGCCAGCAGAAGGACTAGCGGTCTGAACGAGCAGTACTTC. Protein: CASRRTSGLNEQYF.